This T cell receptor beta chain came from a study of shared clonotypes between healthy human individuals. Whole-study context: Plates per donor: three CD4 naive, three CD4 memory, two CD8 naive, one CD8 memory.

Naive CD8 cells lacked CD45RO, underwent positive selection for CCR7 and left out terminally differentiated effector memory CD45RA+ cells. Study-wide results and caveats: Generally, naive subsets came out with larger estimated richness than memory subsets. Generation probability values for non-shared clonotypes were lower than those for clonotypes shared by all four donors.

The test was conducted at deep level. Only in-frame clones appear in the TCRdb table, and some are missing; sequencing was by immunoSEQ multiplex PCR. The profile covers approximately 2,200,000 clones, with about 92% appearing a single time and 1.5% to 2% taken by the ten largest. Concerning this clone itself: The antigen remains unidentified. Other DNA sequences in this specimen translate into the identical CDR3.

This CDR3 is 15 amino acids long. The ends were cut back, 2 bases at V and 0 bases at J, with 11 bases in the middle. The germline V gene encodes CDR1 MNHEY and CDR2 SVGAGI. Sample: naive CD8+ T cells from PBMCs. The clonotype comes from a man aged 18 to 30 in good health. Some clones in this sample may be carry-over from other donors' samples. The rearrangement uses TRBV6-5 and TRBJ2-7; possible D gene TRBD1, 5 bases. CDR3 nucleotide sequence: TGTGCCAGCAGTTACGGGCAGGGTGTCTCCTACGAGCAGTACTTC. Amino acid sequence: CASSYGQGVSYEQYF.